The 16 T cell receptor delta chains reported below all come from one sample, sequenced in a study of gamma-delta T cells after stem cell transplantation. TCRdb re-processed the RT-PCR reads using CATT. Its clone listing holds around 100 delta-chain clones. Sequenced: gamma-delta T cells. The receptors here all came from a human donor. It is not recorded whose cells these are; they may come from a transplant donor.

This chain uses TRDV2 with TRDJ1; possibly TRDD3 for D (6 bases). Germline V gene data show CDR1 as GEAIGNYY and CDR2 as EKD. The CDR3 is made up of 18 amino acids. Trimming left V 0 bases short and J 4 bases short, with 23 bases between. As DNA, the CDR3 is TGTGCCTGTGACACCGTTGGGGGGGTTTTACCGACAAACGATAAACTCATCTTT. Residues: CACDTVGGVLPTNDKLIF.

This clone was seen once. The gene calls are TRDV2 and TRDJ1; 13 nucleotides match TRDD3. V was pared by 3 bases and J by 0 bases, with 9 bases of the junction left unmatched. The CDR3 is 18 amino acids. Germline V gives CDR1 GEAIGNYY, CDR2 EKD. The CDR3 coding sequence is TGTGCCTGTGACCTACTGGGGGATACGCGAGGTGACACCGATAAACTCATCTTT. This sequence encodes CACDLLGDTRGDTDKLIF.

This clone has more than one count but fewer than ten. The chain has TRDV2 and TRDJ1; 8 positions match TRDD3. The CDR3 contains 16 residues. Germline CDR1 reads GEAIGNYY; CDR2 reads EKD. Trimming removed 1 base from V and 0 bases from J; junction bases left unmatched: 6. CDR3 amino acids: CACDTLGERDTDKLIF. CDR3 DNA sequence: TGTGCCTGTGACACTCTGGGGGAACGGGACACCGATAAACTCATCTTT.

This clone was observed a few times. This rearrangement joins TRDV2 to TRDJ1; a possible D gene is TRDD3 (6 bases). Trimming took 7 bases from V and 2 from J, leaving 13 bases between them. Germline CDR1 is GEAIGNYY and CDR2 is EKD. The CDR3 is made up of 13 amino acids. CDR3 amino acids: CACFRIQTDKLIF. The CDR3 DNA is TGTGCCTGCTTTCGGATACAGACCGATAAACTCATCTTT.

This clone was counted only a few times. J is TRDJ1 and V is TRDV2; unclear D gene. The CDR3 is 14 residues long. V was clipped by 0 bases and J by 5 bases, with 12 bases between them. In germline, CDR1 is GEAIGNYY, CDR2 EKD. The DNA of the CDR3 is TGTGCCTGTGACACCATCGGTGAAGAGGATAAACTCATCTTT. This gives the protein CACDTIGEEDKLIF.

Comment on this clone: At one end the junction does not follow the germline gene, possibly because of a read error. V is TRDV2 and J is TRDJ1, with TRDD3 matching over 13 bases. The CDR3 has 18 residues. CDR1 GEAIGNYY and CDR2 EKD come from the germline V gene. CDR3 bases: TGTGCCCGTGACTCCCTACTGGGGGATACGCTTAACACCGATAAACTCATCTTT. As protein: CARDSLLGDTLNTDKLIF.

This chain uses TRDV2 with TRDJ1; TRDD3 matches 8 bases. CDR1 is GEAIGNYY, CDR2 EKD, per germline. The CDR3 has 15 amino acids. The V segment lost 3 bases and the J segment 3 bases; nucleotides outside the gene matches: 8. CDR3 residues: CACDSLLGASDKLIF. The DNA of the CDR3 is TGTGCCTGTGACTCCCTACTGGGGGCCTCCGATAAACTCATCTTT.

The chain has TRDV1 and TRDJ1; D unresolved. CDR1 is TSWWSYY, CDR2 QGS, per germline. The CDR3 has 13 amino acids. V lost 1 base, J lost 5 bases, and 8 bases lay in between. The CDR3 is CALGERRSDKLIF. The CDR3 DNA follows: TGTGCTCTTGGGGAACGTCGATCGGATAAACTCATCTTT.

This clone was found a few times. One junction end does not reproduce the germline sequence, and a read error may be involved. The V gene is TRDV2, the J gene TRDJ1; TRDD3 matches 9 bases. The CDR3 spans 18 residues. Germline-derived CDR1 and CDR2 are GEAIGNYY and EKD. CDR3 nucleotide sequence: TGTGCCTGTGACACCTGGGAAACTGGGGGACACGACACCGATAAGCTCATCTTT. Protein sequence: CACDTWETGGHDTDKLIF.

On this clone: Different DNA sequences within this sample yield the same CDR3. The chain joins TRDV2 to TRDJ1; TRDD3 aligns across 13 bases. The V gene end was trimmed by 3 bases and the J gene end by 4 bases; junction bases not matched to a gene: 16. Germline V gene sequence: CDR1 GEAIGNYY, CDR2 EKD. The CDR3 runs 19 residues. The DNA of the CDR3 is TGTGCCTGTGACCCTCTTCTTCCTACTGGGGGATACGCGTTCGATAAACTCATCTTT. Encoded protein: CACDPLLPTGGYAFDKLIF.

On this clone itself: Germline and junction disagree at one end, which may indicate a read error. The chain uses TRDV2 and TRDJ1; the D is unclear. The CDR3 is made up of 14 amino acids. Germline V lookup: CDR1 GEAIGNYY, CDR2 EKD. The CDR3: CACGTAAQADKLIF. CDR3 sequence (DNA): TGTGCCTGTGGCACCGCGGCCCAAGCCGATAAACTCATCTTT.

The J gene is TRDJ1, the V gene TRDV2, with TRDD3 identical over 12 bases. The V and J ends lost 6 bases and 2 bases, in that order; junction bases with no gene match: 6. Germline assignment: CDR1 GEAIGNYY and CDR2 EKD. The CDR3 length is 15 residues. The CDR3 DNA is TGTGCCTGTCAAGGACTGGGGGATACAACCGATAAACTCATCTTT. Protein product: CACQGLGDTTDKLIF.

Only a few counts were recorded for this clone. The chain carries TRDV2 and TRDJ1; unclear D gene. The CDR3 loop spans 14 amino acids. The V and J ends lost 0 bases and 3 bases respectively, with 10 bases between them. Germline CDR1 and CDR2: GEAIGNYY and EKD. For the CDR3, the DNA is TGTGCCTGTGACACCGTGGGCCAAGCCGATAAACTCATCTTT. Translated, it gives CACDTVGQADKLIF.

The chain joins TRAV29/DV5 to TRDJ1; 12 nucleotides match TRDD3. The CDR3 has 20 amino acids. Germline V gene sequence: CDR1 NSMFDY, CDR2 ISSIKDK. J gave up 0 bases and V 5 bases, and 20 bases lay outside the gene matches. CDR3: CAASTFLPYWGILYTDKLIF. The CDR3 bases are TGTGCAGCCTCAACCTTCCTACCATACTGGGGGATACTGTACACCGATAAACTCATCTTT.

The CDR3 region is CACDMAGGYTDKLIF. Here the CDR3 DNA reads TGTGCCTGTGACATGGCTGGGGGATACACCGATAAACTCATCTTT. The chain links TRDV2 to TRDJ1, with 9 nucleotides matching TRDD3. Trimming took 2 bases from V and 0 from J; bases not matched to a gene: 3. The germline CDR1 and CDR2 sequences are GEAIGNYY and EKD. CDR3 size: 15 residues.

Only a few counts were recorded for this clone. The rearrangement uses TRDV2 and TRDJ1, with 11 bases matching TRDD3. Germline trimming cut 0 bases from V and 4 bases from J; bases unmatched to any gene: 3. This CDR3 is built from 15 residues. CDR1 and CDR2 (germline): GEAIGNYY, EKD. CDR3 bases: TGTGCCTGTGACACCGTGGGGGATACGAACGATAAACTCATCTTT. Translation: CACDTVGDTNDKLIF.